This entry lists 4 T cell receptor beta chains sequenced from one sample in a study of blood T cells in healthy people across ages. Using a J-beta primer mix together with a sample-barcoded 5' primer, a second PCR was run for roughly 6 to 12 cycles. TCRdb called the 5' RACE reads again in MiXCR, with one record for every CDR3 protein. The sample carries 700,000 to 900,000 distinct CDR3 sequences, around a quarter recorded once. These records were also assigned to another study, of T cells of mothers and their children.

Sequences were obtained from blood. The receptors originated from a boy between 5 and 17 years old in good health.

This clonotype was observed a few times. The J gene is TRBJ2-1, the V gene TRBV9, with D perhaps TRBD2 (7 bases). The CDR3 sequence is 13 residues long. Looked up from germline, CDR1 is SGDLS and CDR2 is YYNGEE. Trimming cost V 4 bases and J 6 bases, with 11 bases left between them. CDR3 coding DNA: TGTGCCAGCAGCTGGGGGGGCCCCAATGAGCAGTTCTTC. This gives the protein CASSWGGPNEQFF.

This chain uses TRBV7-9 with TRBJ2-4, with D possibly TRBD1 on 7 matching bases. There are 16 residues in the CDR3. Germline CDR1 and CDR2: SEHNR and FQNEAQ (reference sequence). The germline V and J ends were trimmed by 3 bases and 5 bases, with 17 bases remaining between them. The CDR3, as DNA: TGTGCCAGCAGCTTCGGGGGACAGTATCTCCAAAACATTCAGTACTTC. Its protein is CASSFGGQYLQNIQYF.

This clonotype was seen only a few times. The chain combines TRBV7-2 with TRBJ2-5; 10 bases are a match to TRBD1. The J call may be incorrect, as the DNA end agrees better with TRBJ2-1. Germline CDR1 is SGHTA and CDR2 is FQGNSA. This CDR3 region has 15 residues. The CDR3 sequence is CASSFAGQGRNEQFF. The CDR3 DNA sequence: TGTGCCAGCAGCTTTGCGGGACAGGGGAGGAATGAGCAGTTCTTC.

CDR3 residues: CASSHTGGSGANVLTF. CDR3 DNA sequence: TGTGCCAGCAGTCACACAGGGGGCTCTGGGGCCAACGTCCTGACTTTC. The V gene is TRBV27, the J gene TRBJ2-6; 8 nucleotides align to TRBD1. Unmatched junction bases numbered 3, after V lost 5 bases and J lost 0 bases. The germline V gene has CDR1 MNHEY and CDR2 SMNVEV (reference sequence). The CDR3 totals 16 residues.